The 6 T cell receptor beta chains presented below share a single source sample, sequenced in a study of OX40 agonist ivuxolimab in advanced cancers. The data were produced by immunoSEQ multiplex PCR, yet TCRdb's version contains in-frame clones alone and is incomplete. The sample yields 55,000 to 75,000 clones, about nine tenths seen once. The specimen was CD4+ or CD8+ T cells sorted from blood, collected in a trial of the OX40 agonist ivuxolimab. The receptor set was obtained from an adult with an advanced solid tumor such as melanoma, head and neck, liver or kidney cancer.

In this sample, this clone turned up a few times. CDR3 protein: CASSQGDSGYEQYF. CDR3 coding DNA: TGTGCCAGCAGCCAAGGGGACAGCGGCTACGAGCAGTACTTC. The rearrangement joins TRBV4-2 to TRBJ2-7; TRBD1 matches at 7 bases. Germline V CDR1 and CDR2: LGHNA, YNFKEQ. V trimming: 1 base; J trimming: 3 bases; junction bases outside the gene matches: 3. This CDR3 has 14 amino acids.

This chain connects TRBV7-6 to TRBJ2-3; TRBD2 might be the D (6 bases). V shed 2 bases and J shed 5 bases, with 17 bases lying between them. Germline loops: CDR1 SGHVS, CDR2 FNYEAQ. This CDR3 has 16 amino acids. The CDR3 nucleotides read TGTGCCAGCAGCTTATATACTAGCCTTGTCGTAGATACGCAGTATTTT. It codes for CASSLYTSLVVDTQYF.

The chain's CDR3 is CASSYRGPGYGYTF. CDR3 DNA: TGTGCCAGCAGTTACAGGGGGCCCGGCTATGGCTACACCTTC. The chain employs TRBV6-5 and TRBJ1-2, with 7 bases fitting TRBD1. The junction had 4 bases not matched to a gene; V was cut back by 2 bases and J by 4 bases. There are 14 residues in the CDR3. Germline V lookup: CDR1 MNHEY, CDR2 SVGAGI.

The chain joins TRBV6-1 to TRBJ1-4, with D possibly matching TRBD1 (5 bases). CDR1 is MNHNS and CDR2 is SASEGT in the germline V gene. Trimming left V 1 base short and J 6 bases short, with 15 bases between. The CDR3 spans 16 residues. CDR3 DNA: TGTGCCAGCAGTGAAGAAGGGACCTCGGCGTATGAAAAACTGTTTTTT. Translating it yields CASSEEGTSAYEKLFF.

The CDR3 here is CASSDTSGRFGEQYF. The CDR3 coding sequence is TGCGCCAGCAGTGATACTAGCGGGAGATTCGGCGAGCAGTACTTC. This sequence joins TRBV10-1 and TRBJ2-7, with 11 bases aligning to TRBD2. CDR1 WNHNN and CDR2 SYGVQD come from the germline V gene (reference sequence). V gave up 3 bases and J gave up 6 bases; unmatched junction bases: 7. This CDR3 comprises 15 residues.

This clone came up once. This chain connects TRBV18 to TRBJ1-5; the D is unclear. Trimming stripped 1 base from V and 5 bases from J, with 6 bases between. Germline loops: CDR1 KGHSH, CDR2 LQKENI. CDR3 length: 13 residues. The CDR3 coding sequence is TGTGCCAGCTCACCACAGTTCGATCAGCCCCAGCATTTT. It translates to CASSPQFDQPQHF. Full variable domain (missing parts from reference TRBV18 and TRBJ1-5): NAGVMQNPRHLVRRRGQEARLRCSPMKGHSHVYWYRQLPEEGLKFMVYLQKENIIDESGMPKERFSAEFPKEGPSILRIQQVVRGDSAAYFCASSPQFDQPQHFGDGTRLSIL.